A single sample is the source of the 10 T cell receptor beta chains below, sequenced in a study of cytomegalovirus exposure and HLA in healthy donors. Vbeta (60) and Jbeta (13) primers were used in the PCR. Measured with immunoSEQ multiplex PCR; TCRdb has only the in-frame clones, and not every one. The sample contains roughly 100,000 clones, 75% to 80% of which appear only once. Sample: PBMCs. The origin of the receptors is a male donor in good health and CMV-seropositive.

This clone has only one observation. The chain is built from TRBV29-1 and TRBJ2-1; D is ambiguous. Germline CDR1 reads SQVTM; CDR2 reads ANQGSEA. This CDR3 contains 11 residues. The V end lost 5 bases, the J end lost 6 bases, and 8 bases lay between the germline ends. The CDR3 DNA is TGCAGCGTTCGGTATGCCAATGAGCAGTTCTTC. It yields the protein CSVRYANEQFF.

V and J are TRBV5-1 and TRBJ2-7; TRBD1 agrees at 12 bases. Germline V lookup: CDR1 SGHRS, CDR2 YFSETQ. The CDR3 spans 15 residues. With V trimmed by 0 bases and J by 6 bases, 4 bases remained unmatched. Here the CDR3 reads CASSLVGQGAPEQYF. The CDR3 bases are TGCGCCAGCAGCTTGGTGGGACAGGGGGCGCCCGAGCAGTACTTC.

The CDR3 sequence: CASSLRGEGQPQHF. The CDR3 DNA reads TGTGCCAGCAGCTTACGGGGAGAAGGTCAGCCCCAGCATTTT. The rearrangement uses TRBV7-9 and TRBJ1-5; D is ambiguous. The CDR3 sequence is 14 residues long. Germline CDR1 reads SEHNR; CDR2 reads FQNEAQ (reference sequence). Trimming took off 2 bases at V and 6 bases at J, with 11 bases between the two ends.

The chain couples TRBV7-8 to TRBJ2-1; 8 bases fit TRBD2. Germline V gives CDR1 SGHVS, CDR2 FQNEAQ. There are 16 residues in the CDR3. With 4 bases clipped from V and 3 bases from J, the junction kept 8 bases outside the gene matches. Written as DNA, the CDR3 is TGTGCCAGCAGCTATTTTAGCGGGATAAACTACAATGAGCAGTTCTTC. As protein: CASSYFSGINYNEQFF.

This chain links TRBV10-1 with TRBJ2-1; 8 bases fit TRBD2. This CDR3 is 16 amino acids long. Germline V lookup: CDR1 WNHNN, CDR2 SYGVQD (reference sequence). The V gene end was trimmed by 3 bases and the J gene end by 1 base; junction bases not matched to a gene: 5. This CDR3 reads CASSDGREESYNEQFF. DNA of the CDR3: TGCGCCAGCAGTGATGGGCGGGAGGAGTCCTACAATGAGCAGTTCTTC.

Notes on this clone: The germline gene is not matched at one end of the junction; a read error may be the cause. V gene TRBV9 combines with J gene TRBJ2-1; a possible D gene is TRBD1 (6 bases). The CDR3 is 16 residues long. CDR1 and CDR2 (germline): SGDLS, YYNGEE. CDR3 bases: TGTGCCAGCAGCAATGGACAGACGAGCTCCGACAATGAGCAGTTCTTC. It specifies CASSNGQTSSDNEQFF. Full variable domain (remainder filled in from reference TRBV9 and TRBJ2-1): DSGVTQTPKHLITATGQRVTLRCSPRSGDLSVYWYQQSLDQGLQFLIQYYNGEERAKGNILERFSAQQFPDLHSELNLSSLELGDSALYFCASSNGQTSSDNEQFFGPGTRLTVL.

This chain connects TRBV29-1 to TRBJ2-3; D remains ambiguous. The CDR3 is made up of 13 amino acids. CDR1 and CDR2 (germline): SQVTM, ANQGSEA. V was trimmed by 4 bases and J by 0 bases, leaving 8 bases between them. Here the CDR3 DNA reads TGCAGCGTTGCTCAGTGGAGCACAGATACGCAGTATTTT. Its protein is CSVAQWSTDTQYF.

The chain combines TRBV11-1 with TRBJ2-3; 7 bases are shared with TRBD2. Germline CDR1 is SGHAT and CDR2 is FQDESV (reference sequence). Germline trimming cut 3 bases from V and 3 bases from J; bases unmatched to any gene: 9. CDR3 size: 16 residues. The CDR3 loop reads CASSLLGLAATDTQYF. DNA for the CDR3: TGTGCCAGCAGCTTGCTCGGGCTAGCGGCAACAGATACGCAGTATTTT.

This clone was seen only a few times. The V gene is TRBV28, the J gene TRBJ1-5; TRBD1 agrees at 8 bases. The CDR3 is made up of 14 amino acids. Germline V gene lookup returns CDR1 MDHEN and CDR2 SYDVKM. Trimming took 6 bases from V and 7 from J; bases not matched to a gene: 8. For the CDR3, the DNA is TGTGCCAGCAGGCCAGGGGGCGCGGGACAGCCCCAGCATTTT. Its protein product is CASRPGGAGQPQHF.

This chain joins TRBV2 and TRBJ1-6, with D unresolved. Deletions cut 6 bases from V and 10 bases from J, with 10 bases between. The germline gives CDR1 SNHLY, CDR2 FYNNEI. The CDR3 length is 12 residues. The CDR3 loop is CASRVGESPLHF. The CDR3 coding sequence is TGTGCCAGCAGGGTCGGAGAATCACCCCTCCACTTT.